This T cell receptor (beta chain) emerged from a study of beta chain features in type 1 diabetes. Study findings and constraints: Patients showed naive, central memory and Treg TCRB repertoires that appeared more similar than those of healthy donors. People with Type 1 diabetes carried modestly yet significantly shorter TCRB CDR3s in all four CD4+ subsets.

Reverse transcription of all isolated RNA meant that expressed TCRB transcripts were sequenced. Using immunoSEQ multiplex PCR, the repertoire was profiled, and TCRdb retains in-frame clones only, with some absent. The sample gives under 300,000 clones, around 13% of which show up once; roughly 0.02% is in the top ten. On this clone itself: The antigen is undetermined. At one boundary the junction diverges from the germline segment, which might be a read error.

The CDR3 runs 14 residues. CDR1 and CDR2 from the germline V gene are SEHNR and FQNEAQ (reference sequence). Sequenced: naive CD4+ T cells from blood. This receptor was identified in a man aged 30 to 45 with type 1 diabetes. The gene calls are TRBV7-9 and TRBJ1-1, with TRBD1 matching 9 bases. The CDR3: CASSFGTGNAEAFF. The CDR3 DNA is TGTGCCAGCAGCTTTGGGACAGGGAACGCTGAAGCTTTCTTT. Using reference TRBV7-9 and TRBJ1-1 for the parts outside the CDR3, the full variable domain is DTGVSQNPRHKITKRGQNVTFRCDPISEHNRLYWYRQTLGQGPEFLTYFQNEAQLEKSRLLSDRFSAERPKGSFSTLEIQRTEQGDSAMYLCASSFGTGNAEAFFGQGTRLTVV.